Sequencing of this T cell receptor beta chain was carried out in a study of T cells after yellow fever vaccination. Study-wide results and limits: Subsequent to the booster, the majority of primary-vaccination clones reappeared (approximately 95% CD4, roughly 90% CD8).

The length of the CDR3 is 16 residues. V trimming: 7 bases; J trimming: 2 bases; junction bases outside the gene matches: 7. This clonotype has at least ten counts. What it binds is not known. TCRdb ran MiXCR on the 5' RACE reads and lists one entry per CDR3 protein. The repertoire holds 200,000 to 300,000 distinct CDR3 sequences, with under 15% as singletons. The chain has TRBV12-3 or TRBV12-4 and TRBJ2-3; 12 bases match TRBD2. The sequence came from a man aged 30 to 45 who received the YFV17D yellow fever vaccine. The starting material was CD4+ T cells sorted from PBMCs, obtained 45 days after the yellow fever booster vaccination. CDR3 DNA sequence: TGTGCCAGCACCGAACTAGCGGGAGGTATCACAGATACGCAGTATTTT. This translates into CASTELAGGITDTQYF.